A single T cell receptor beta chain is shown here with its context. The antigen is not known. Doses given second, at about 4 or about 12 weeks, were pooled. The data stem from a study of T cell responses to AZD1222 COVID-19 vaccine. Study-wide results and limits: The span of vaccine-associated CD4 TCRs extended across spike, with dominance at 160-218 and 743-854. Just a handful of AZD1222 recipients tested seropositive at baseline. Repertoires were obtained solely post-peak T cell response.

The ends were cut back, 8 bases at V and 5 bases at J, with 12 bases in the middle. The germline V gene has CDR1 LGHDT and CDR2 YNNKEL (reference sequence). The CDR3 extends over 13 amino acids. Sequencing was performed with immunoSEQ multiplex PCR; in TCRdb, only in-frame clones are kept and a portion is missing. The data hold tens of thousands of clones, with roughly 90% observed a single time. V and J are TRBV3-1 (or the pseudogene TRBV3-2) and TRBJ2-2; tentatively, D is TRBD1 (5 bases). The sequence was obtained from an adult who received the AZD1222 COVID-19 vaccine. This specimen consisted of peripheral blood, obtained 28 days after the second AZD1222 dose. The CDR3 loop reads CASGAGFTGELFF. The CDR3 DNA sequence: TGTGCCAGCGGGGCCGGCTTTACCGGGGAGCTGTTTTTT.